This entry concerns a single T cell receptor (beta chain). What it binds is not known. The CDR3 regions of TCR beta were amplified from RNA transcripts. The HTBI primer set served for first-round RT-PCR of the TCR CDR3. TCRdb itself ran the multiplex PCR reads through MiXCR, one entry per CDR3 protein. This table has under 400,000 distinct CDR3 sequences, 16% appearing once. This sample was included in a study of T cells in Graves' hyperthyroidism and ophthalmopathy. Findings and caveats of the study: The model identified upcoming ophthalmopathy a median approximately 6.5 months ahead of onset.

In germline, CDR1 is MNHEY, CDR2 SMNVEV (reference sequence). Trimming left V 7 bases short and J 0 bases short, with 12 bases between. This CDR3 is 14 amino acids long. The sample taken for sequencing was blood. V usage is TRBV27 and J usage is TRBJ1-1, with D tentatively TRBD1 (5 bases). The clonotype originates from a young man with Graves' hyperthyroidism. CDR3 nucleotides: TGTGCCAGCAACGTAGACAGACTGAACACTGAAGCTTTCTTT. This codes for CASNVDRLNTEAFF.